One and the same sample provided the 4 T cell receptor beta chains below, sequenced in a study of shared clonotypes between healthy human individuals. Measured with immunoSEQ multiplex PCR; TCRdb has only the in-frame clones, and not every one. The sample lists about 1.1 million clones, 77% seen once, with 0.89% in the top ten. Sample: memory CD4+ T cells from PBMCs. Subset defined: CD45RA-negative fraction. The receptors derive from a man between 18 and 35 years old in good health. Some clones in this sample may be carry-over from other donors' samples.

CDR3 residues: CASSSRRDNEQFF. CDR3 in DNA: TGTGCCAGCAGCTCTCGGAGGGACAATGAGCAGTTCTTC. V and J are TRBV7-6 and TRBJ2-1, with D tentatively TRBD2 (6 bases). Germline CDR1 reads SGHVS; CDR2 reads FNYEAQ. Trimming pared 4 bases from V and 5 bases from J, leaving 9 bases between. The CDR3 has 13 amino acids.

This chain connects TRBV6-5 to TRBJ2-5; D remains unclear. The germline gives CDR1 MNHEY, CDR2 SVGAGI. V gave up 6 bases and J gave up 5 bases, with 16 bases separating them. The CDR3 extends over 14 amino acids. CDR3 loop: CASRWQVMGETQYF. As DNA, the CDR3 is TGTGCCAGCAGGTGGCAGGTTATGGGCGAGACCCAGTACTTC.

V usage is TRBV28 and J usage is TRBJ2-7; the match to TRBD1 covers 8 bases. V lost 7 bases, J lost 7 bases, and 9 bases stayed unmatched. The CDR3 extends over 13 amino acids. Per germline, CDR1 MDHEN and CDR2 SYDVKM. The CDR3 here is CASIGQGGREQYF. CDR3 coding DNA: TGTGCCAGCATTGGACAGGGTGGGAGAGAGCAGTACTTC.

This clone has only a few counts. This chain uses TRBV5-6 with TRBJ1-5, with 12 bases matching TRBD1. The junction had 5 bases not matched to a gene; V was cut back by 4 bases and J by 6 bases. Germline V gives CDR1 SGHDT, CDR2 YYEEEE. The CDR3 is 15 residues long. In DNA, the CDR3 is TGTGCCAGCAGCCTCGGGACAGGGGGCGGTCAGCCCCAGCATTTT. Amino acid sequence: CASSLGTGGGQPQHF.